This T cell receptor beta chain was found in a study of shared clonotypes between healthy human individuals. Clones were read by immunoSEQ multiplex PCR, and TCRdb kept only the in-frame ones, dropping some. Seen here are hundreds of thousands of clones, about two thirds observed once, and the top ten hold about 1.8%. With V trimmed by 0 bases and J by 5 bases, 6 bases remained unmatched. Germline V lookup: CDR1 SGHTA, CDR2 FQGNSA. This CDR3 contains 16 residues. In this sample, this clone turned up a few times. Sequenced material: memory CD4+ T cells sorted from blood. Subset here: CD45RA-negative fraction. This clonotype originated in a woman aged 30 to 39 in good health. The J gene is TRBJ1-5, the V gene TRBV7-2, with 8 positions matching TRBD1. CDR3 nucleotides: TGTGCCAGCAGCTTAGCTGCGGACAGGGATGATCAGCCCCAGCATTTT. Protein: CASSLAADRDDQPQHF.